This T cell receptor beta chain comes out of a study of graft-versus-host responses after intestinal transplantation. Study-wide context: Each patient got anti-thymocyte globulin induction, then tacrolimus and steroids for roughly 3 years.

Germline-derived CDR1 and CDR2 are LGHNA and YSLEER. The CDR3 totals 17 residues. V gave up 1 base and J gave up 0 bases, with 16 bases separating them. Notes on the study in general: GvH clones surfaced in recipient marrow, some emerging earlier in ileum or blood. Individuals carrying graft-donor T cell macrochimerism showed high graft-versus-host to host-versus-graft clonal ratios in allografts.

TCRdb keeps only in-frame clones here, not all; method: immunoSEQ multiplex PCR. There are under 55,000 clones in the sample; around 90% occur only once, and 3.5% to 5% lies in the top ten. Regarding this clone: Its specificity is not known.

This chain links TRBV4-3 with TRBJ2-7; D is ambiguous. The sample here was PBMCs, taken 524 days after transplant. The sequence was collected from a human patient who received an intestinal transplant, so some T cells may come from the graft donor. This CDR3 reads CASSQAQSGTYSYEQYF. The CDR3 coding sequence is TGCGCCAGCAGCCAAGCCCAGTCGGGCACCTACTCCTACGAGCAGTACTTC.